The clone carrying this T cell receptor (beta chain) was counted a single time. Its antigen is not known. Assay: immunoSEQ multiplex PCR; the TCRdb copy retains only in-frame clones and omits some. The sample carries about 310,000 clones, approximately 85% recorded once. The donors were in the approximately 120-subject validation cohort; that cohort was separate from the roughly 700-subject first cohort. The sample originates from a study of cytomegalovirus exposure and HLA in healthy donors. Study outcomes and limitations: Specificity for CMV antigens was confirmed in vitro for a few of the CMV-associated chains. Cytomegalovirus-associated TCR beta chains were listed, numbering roughly 150. It was reported that the classifier diagnosed cytomegalovirus status with high specificity and sensitivity in both the original and validation cohorts.

Material for sequencing was PBMCs. This TCR derives from a young man in good health and CMV-seronegative.

CDR3 DNA: TGTGCCAGCAGCTTTACGGGTATGAACAACAATGAGCAGTTCTTC. Translated: CASSFTGMNNNEQFF. The rearrangement uses TRBV11-1 and TRBJ2-1; no clear D. Germline V gene lookup returns CDR1 SGHAT and CDR2 FQDESV (reference sequence). V gave up 3 bases and J gave up 5 bases, with 14 bases separating them. The CDR3 runs to 15 residues.